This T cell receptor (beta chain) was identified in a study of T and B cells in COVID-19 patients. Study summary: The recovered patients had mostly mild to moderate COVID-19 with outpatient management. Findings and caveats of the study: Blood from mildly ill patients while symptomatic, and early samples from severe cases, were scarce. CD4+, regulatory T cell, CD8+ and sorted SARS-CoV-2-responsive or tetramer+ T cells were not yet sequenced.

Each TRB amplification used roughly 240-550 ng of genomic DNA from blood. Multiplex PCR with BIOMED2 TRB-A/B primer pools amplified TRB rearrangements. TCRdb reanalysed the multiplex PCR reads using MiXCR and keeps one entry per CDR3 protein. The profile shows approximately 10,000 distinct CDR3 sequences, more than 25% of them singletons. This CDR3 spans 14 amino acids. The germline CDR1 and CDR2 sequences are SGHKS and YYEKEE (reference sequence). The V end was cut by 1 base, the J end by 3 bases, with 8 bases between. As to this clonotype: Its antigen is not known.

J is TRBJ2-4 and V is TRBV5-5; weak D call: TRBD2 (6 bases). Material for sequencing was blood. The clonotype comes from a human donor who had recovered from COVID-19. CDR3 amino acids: CASSLHGGKNIQYF. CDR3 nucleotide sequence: TGTGCCAGCAGCTTGCACGGGGGCAAAAACATTCAGTACTTC.